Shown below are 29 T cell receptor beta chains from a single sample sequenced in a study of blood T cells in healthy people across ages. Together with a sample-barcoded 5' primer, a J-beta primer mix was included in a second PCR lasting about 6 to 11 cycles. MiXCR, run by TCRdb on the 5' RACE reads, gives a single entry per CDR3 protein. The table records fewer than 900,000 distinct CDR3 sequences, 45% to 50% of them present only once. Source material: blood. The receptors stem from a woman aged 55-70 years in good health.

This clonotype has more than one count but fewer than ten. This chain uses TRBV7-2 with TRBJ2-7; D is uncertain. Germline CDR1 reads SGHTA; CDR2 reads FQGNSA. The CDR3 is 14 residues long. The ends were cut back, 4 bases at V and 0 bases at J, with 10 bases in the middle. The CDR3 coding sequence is TGTGCCAGCAGCTCTGGGCGGACCTCCTACGAGCAGTACTTC. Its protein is CASSSGRTSYEQYF.

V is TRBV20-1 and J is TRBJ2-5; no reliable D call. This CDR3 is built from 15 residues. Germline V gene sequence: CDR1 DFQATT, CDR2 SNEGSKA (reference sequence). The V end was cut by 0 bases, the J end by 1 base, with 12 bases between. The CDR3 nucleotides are TGCAGTGCTAGAGAACTACAGAAAATCCAAGAGACCCAGTACTTC. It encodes CSARELQKIQETQYF.

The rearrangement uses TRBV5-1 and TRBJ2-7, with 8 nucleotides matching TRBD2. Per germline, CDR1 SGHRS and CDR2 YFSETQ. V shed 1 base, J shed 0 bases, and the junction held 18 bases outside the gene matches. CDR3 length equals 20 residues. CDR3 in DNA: TGCGCCAGCAGCTTGACGGGACACCAGGCTGGGAGCGGGAGCTCCTACGAGCAGTACTTC. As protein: CASSLTGHQAGSGSSYEQYF.

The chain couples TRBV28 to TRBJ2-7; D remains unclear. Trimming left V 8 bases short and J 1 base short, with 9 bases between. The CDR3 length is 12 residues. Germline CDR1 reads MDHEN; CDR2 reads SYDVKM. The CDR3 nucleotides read TGTGCCAGCGGCTCCCAGTCCTACGAGCAGTACTTC. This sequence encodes CASGSQSYEQYF.

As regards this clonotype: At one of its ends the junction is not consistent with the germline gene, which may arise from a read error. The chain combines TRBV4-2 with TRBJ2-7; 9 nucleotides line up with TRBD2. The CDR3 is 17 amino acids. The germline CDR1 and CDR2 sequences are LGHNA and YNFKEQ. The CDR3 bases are TGTGCCAGCAGCCAAGAGTTACTAGCGGGCCGCTCCTACGGGCAGTACTTC. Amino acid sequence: CASSQELLAGRSYGQYF.

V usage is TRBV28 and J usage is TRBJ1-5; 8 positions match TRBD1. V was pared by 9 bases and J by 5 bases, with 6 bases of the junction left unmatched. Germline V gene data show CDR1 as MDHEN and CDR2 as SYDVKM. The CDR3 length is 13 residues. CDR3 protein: CASKGQDYQPQHF. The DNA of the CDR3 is TGTGCCAGTAAGGGACAGGACTATCAGCCCCAGCATTTT. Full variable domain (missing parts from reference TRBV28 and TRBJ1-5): DVKVTQSSRYLVKRTGEKVFLECVQDMDHENMFWYRQDPGLGLRLIYFSYDVKMKEKGDIPEGYSVSREKKERFSLILESASTNQTSMYLCASKGQDYQPQHFGDGTRLSIL.

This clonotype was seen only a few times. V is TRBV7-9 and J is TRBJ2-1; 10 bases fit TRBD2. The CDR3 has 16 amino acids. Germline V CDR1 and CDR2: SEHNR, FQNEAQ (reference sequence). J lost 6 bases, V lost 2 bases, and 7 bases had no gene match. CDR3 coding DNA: TGTGCCAGCAGCTTAAAGGGACTAGCGAGGTTCAATGAGCAGTTCTTC. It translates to CASSLKGLARFNEQFF.

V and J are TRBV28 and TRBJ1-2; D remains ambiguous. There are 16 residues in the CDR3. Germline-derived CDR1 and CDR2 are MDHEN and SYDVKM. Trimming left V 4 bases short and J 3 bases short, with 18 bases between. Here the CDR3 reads CASSSPQKRLDYGYTF. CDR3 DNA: TGTGCCAGCAGTTCCCCCCAGAAGAGACTTGACTATGGCTACACCTTC.

The CDR3 sequence: CASTLGLAGVYNEQFF. DNA for the CDR3: TGTGCCAGCACTCTCGGACTAGCGGGAGTATACAATGAGCAGTTCTTC. The chain combines TRBV12-3 or TRBV12-4 with TRBJ2-1; TRBD2 aligns across 13 bases. V dropped 7 bases and J dropped 4; count of bases not matched to a gene: 7. There are 16 residues in the CDR3.

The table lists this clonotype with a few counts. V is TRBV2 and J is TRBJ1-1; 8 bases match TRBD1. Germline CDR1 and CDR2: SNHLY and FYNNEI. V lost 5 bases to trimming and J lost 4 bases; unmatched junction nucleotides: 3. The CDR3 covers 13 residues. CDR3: CASSKDRVTEAFF. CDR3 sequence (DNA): TGTGCCAGCAGTAAGGACAGGGTCACTGAAGCTTTCTTT.

The CDR3 reads CASSLRQNTGELFF. In nucleotides, the CDR3 is TGTGCCAGCAGCTTACGACAAAACACCGGGGAGCTGTTTTTT. This sequence joins TRBV7-9 and TRBJ2-2; no clear D. There are 14 residues in the CDR3. Germline values: CDR1 SEHNR, CDR2 FQNEAQ (reference sequence). The V gene lost 2 bases and the J gene lost 2 bases, with 6 bases spanning the gap.

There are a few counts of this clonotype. The CDR3: CASNGRAEKLFF. CDR3 nucleotide sequence: TGTGCCAGCAATGGCAGGGCTGAAAAACTGTTTTTT. J is TRBJ1-4 and V is TRBV12-3 or TRBV12-4; tentative D call: TRBD1 (5 bases). Trimming stripped 7 bases from V and 7 bases from J, with 10 bases between. The CDR3 extends over 12 amino acids.

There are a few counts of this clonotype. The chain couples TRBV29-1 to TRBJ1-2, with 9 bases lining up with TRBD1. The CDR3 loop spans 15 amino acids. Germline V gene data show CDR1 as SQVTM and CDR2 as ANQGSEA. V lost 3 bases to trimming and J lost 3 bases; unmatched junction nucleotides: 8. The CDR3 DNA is TGCAGCGTTGATGAGAGGGACAGGGTTGACTATGGCTACACCTTC. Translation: CSVDERDRVDYGYTF.

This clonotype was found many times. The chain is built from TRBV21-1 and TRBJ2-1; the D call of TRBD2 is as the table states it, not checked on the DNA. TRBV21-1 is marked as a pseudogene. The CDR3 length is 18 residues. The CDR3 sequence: CASSKPPEAAASVNEQFF. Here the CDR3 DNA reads TGTGCCAGCAGCAAACCCCCCGAGGCTGCGGCTAGCGTCAATGAGCAGTTCTTC.

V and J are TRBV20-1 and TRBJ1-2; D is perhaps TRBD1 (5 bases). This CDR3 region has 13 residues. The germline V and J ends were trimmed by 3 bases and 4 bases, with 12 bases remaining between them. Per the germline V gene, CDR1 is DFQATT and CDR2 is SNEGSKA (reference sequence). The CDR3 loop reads CSARAGGGYGYTF. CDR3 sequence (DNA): TGCAGTGCTAGGGCGGGGGGAGGCTATGGCTACACCTTC.

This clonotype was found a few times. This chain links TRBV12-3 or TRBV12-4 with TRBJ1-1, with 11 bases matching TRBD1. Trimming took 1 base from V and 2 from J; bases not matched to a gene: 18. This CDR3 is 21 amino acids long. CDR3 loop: CASSLVAQLGGQGAYNTEAFF. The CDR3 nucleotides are TGTGCCAGCAGTTTAGTGGCCCAATTGGGAGGACAGGGGGCTTATAACACTGAAGCTTTCTTT.

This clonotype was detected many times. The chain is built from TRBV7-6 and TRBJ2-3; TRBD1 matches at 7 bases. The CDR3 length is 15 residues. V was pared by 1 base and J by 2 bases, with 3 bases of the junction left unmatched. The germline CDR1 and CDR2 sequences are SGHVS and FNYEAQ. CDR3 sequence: CASSLGQGVTDTQYF. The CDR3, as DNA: TGTGCCAGCAGCTTAGGGCAGGGGGTCACAGATACGCAGTATTTT. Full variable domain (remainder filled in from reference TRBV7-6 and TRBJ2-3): GAGVSQSPRYKVTKRGQDVALRCDPISGHVSLYWYRQALGQGPEFLTYFNYEAQQDKSGLPNDRFSAERPEGSISTLTIQRTEQRDSAMYRCASSLGQGVTDTQYFGPGTRLTVL.

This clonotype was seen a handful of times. This CDR3 is CASSVNPGETQYF. DNA for the CDR3: TGTGCCAGCAGTGTAAACCCTGGCGAGACCCAGTACTTC. The chain uses TRBV7-3 and TRBJ2-5; D gene ambiguous. CDR1 is SGHTA, CDR2 FQGTGA, per germline. CDR3 size: 13 residues. The germline V and J ends were trimmed by 6 bases and 5 bases, with 13 bases remaining between them.

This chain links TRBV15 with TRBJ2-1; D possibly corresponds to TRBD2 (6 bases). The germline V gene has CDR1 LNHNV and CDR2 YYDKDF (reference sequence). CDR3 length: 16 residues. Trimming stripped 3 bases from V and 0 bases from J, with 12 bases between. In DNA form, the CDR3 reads TGTGCCACCAGCAGGCCTAGCGACAGCTCCTACAATGAGCAGTTCTTC. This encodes CATSRPSDSSYNEQFF.

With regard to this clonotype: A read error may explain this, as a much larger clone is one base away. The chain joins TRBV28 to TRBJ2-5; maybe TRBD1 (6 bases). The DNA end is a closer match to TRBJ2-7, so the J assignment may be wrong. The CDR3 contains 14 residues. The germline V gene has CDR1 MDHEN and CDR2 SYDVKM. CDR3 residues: CASSPTGLSHEQYF. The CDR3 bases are TGTGCCAGCTCCCCGACAGGACTCTCCCACGAGCAGTACTTC.

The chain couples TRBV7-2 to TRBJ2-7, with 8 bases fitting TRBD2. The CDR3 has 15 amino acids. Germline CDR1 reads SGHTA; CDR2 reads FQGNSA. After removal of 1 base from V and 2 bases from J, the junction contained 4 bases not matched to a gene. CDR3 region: CASSLVTSGPYEQYF. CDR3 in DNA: TGTGCCAGCAGCTTAGTCACTAGCGGTCCCTACGAGCAGTACTTC.

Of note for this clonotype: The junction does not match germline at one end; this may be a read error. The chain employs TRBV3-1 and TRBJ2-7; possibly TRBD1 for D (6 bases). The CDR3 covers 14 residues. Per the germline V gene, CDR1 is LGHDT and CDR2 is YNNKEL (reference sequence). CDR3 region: CASSHQGSTYEQYF. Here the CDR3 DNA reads TGTGCCAGCAGCCACCAGGGGTCGACCTACGAGCAGTACTTT.

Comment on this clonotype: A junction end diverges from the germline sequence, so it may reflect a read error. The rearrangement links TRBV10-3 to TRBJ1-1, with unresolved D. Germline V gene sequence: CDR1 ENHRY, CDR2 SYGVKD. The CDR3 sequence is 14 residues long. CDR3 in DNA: TGTGTCATCAGTCAATACGGGCCGAACACTGAAGCTTTCTTT. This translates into CVISQYGPNTEAFF.

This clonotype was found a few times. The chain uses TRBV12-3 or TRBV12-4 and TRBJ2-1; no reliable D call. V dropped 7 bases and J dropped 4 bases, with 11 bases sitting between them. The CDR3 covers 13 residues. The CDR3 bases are TGTGCCAGCACTCAACTCACGTACAATGAGCAGTTCTTC. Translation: CASTQLTYNEQFF.

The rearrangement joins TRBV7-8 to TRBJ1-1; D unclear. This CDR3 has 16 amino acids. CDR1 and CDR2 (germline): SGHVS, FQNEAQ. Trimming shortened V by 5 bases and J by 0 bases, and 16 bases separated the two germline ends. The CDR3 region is CASSSQPDGMNTEAFF. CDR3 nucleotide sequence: TGTGCCAGCAGCAGCCAACCCGACGGGATGAACACTGAAGCTTTCTTT. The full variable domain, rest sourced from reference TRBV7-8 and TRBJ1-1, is GAGVSQSPRYKVAKRGQDVALRCDPISGHVSLFWYQQALGQGPEFLTYFQNEAQLDKSGLPSDRFFAERPEGSVSTLKIQRTQQEDSAVYLCASSSQPDGMNTEAFFGQGTRLTVV.

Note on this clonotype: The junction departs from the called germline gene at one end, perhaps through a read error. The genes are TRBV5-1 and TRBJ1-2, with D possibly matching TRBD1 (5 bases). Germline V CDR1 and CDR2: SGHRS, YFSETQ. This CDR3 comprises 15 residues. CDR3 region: CASSWEGTPNYGYTF. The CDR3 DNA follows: TGCGCTAGCAGCTGGGAGGGGACTCCTAACTATGGCTACACCTTC.

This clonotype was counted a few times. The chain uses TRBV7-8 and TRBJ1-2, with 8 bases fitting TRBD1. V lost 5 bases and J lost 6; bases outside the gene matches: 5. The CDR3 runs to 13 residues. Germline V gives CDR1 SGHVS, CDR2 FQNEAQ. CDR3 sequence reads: CASSPGQAHGYTF. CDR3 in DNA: TGTGCCAGCAGCCCGGGACAGGCCCATGGCTACACCTTC.

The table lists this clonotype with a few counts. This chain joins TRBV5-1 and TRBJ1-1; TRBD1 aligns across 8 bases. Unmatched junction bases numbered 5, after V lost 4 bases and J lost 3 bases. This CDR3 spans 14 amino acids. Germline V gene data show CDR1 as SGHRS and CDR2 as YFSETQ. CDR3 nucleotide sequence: TGCGCCAGCAGCACCGGACAGGGTGACACTGAAGCTTTCTTT. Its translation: CASSTGQGDTEAFF.

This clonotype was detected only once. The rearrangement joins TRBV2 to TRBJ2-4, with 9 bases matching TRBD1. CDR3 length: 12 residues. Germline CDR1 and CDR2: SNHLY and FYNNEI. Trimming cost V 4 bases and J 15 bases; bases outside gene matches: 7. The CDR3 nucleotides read TGTGCCAGCAGTGCAGCAGAGACAGGGGGGTACTTC. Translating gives CASSAAETGGYF.